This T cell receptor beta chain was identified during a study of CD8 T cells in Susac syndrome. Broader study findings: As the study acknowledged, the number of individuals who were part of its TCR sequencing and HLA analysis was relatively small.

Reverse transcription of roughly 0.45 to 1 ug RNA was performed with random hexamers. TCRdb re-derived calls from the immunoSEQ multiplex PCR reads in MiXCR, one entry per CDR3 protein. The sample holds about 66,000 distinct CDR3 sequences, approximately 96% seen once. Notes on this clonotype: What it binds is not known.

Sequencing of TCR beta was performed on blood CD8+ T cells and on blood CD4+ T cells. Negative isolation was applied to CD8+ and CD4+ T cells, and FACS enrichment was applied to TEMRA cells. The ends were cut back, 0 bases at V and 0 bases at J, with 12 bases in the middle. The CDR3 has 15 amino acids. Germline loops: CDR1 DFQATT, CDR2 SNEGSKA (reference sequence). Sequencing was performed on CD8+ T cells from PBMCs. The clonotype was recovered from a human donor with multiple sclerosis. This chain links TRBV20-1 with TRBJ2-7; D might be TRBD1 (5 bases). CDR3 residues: CSARDPTVPSYEQYF. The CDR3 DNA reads TGCAGTGCTAGAGACCCGACAGTTCCCTCCTACGAGCAGTACTTC.